Each of the 21 T cell receptor beta chains below was sequenced from the same sample in a study of Graves' ophthalmopathy and Graves' hyperthyroidism. Transcripts of RNA were the source for amplifying TCR beta CDR3 regions. Second-round multiplex PCR followed a first-round RT-PCR using HTBI primers. A single record per CDR3 protein comes from TCRdb applying MiXCR to the multiplex PCR reads. The data hold some 350,000 distinct CDR3 sequences, with roughly 15% observed a single time. The sample consisted of peripheral blood. These receptors all come from an adult woman with stable Graves' hyperthyroidism.

This clonotype was counted ten times or more. The CDR3 DNA is TGTGCCAGTAGCCAACTACCGGGACAGTCCAATCAGCCCCAGCATTTT. It yields the protein CASSQLPGQSNQPQHF. The chain carries TRBV19 and TRBJ1-5; 7 bases agree with TRBD1. After removal of 6 bases from V and 3 bases from J, the junction contained 11 bases not matched to a gene. In germline, CDR1 is LNHDA, CDR2 SQIVND (reference sequence). There are 16 residues in the CDR3.

This clonotype was seen ten or more times. V gene TRBV19 combines with J gene TRBJ1-1, with TRBD1 as a possible D gene (6 bases). The CDR3 is 14 residues long. V lost 7 bases, J lost 4 bases, and 16 bases lay in between. Looked up from germline, CDR1 is LNHDA and CDR2 is SQIVND (reference sequence). CDR3 sequence reads: CASITDRTGTEAFF. CDR3 bases: TGTGCCAGTATCACCGACAGGACGGGCACTGAAGCTTTCTTT.

This clonotype has a count of ten or more. The chain uses TRBV20-1 and TRBJ2-7, with D tentatively TRBD1 or TRBD2 (5 bases each). Germline CDR1 DFQATT, CDR2 SNEGSKA (reference sequence). Trimming took off 3 bases at V and 3 bases at J, with 15 bases between the two ends. The CDR3 consists of 14 residues. Written as DNA, the CDR3 is TGCAGTGCTAGTCGTCCAGGGACCGACTACGAGCAGTACTTC. As protein: CSASRPGTDYEQYF.

This chain joins TRBV6-1 and TRBJ1-2; D unclear. V lost 0 bases and J lost 4, with 6 bases in between. The CDR3 is 13 amino acids. From germline, CDR1 is MNHNS and CDR2 SASEGT. The CDR3 here is CASSEAWTYGYTF. The CDR3 DNA reads as TGTGCCAGCAGTGAAGCCTGGACCTATGGCTACACCTTC.

The chain carries TRBV20-1 and TRBJ1-1; D is uncertain. Trimming removed 1 base at V and 5 bases at J, with 8 bases between. The CDR3 has 12 amino acids. Per germline, CDR1 DFQATT and CDR2 SNEGSKA (reference sequence). The CDR3 DNA follows: TGCAGTGCTAGAGGGTACTTGACTGAAGCTTTCTTT. Its translation: CSARGYLTEAFF.

The chain is built from TRBV12-3 or TRBV12-4 and TRBJ1-2; D possibly corresponds to TRBD1 (6 bases). V lost 4 bases, J lost 6 bases, and 18 bases lay in between. This CDR3 spans 15 amino acids. The CDR3 region has the DNA TGTGCCAGCAGTTCCCAACCGGGGGGGGCTGATGGCTACACCTTC. This gives the protein CASSSQPGGADGYTF.

Ten or more counts support this clonotype. This chain joins TRBV12-3 or TRBV12-4 and TRBJ1-2; 7 nucleotides agree with TRBD1. The CDR3 extends over 12 amino acids. With 6 bases clipped from V and 6 bases from J, the junction kept 4 bases outside the gene matches. CDR3 region: CASSYTGDGYTF. The DNA of the CDR3 is TGTGCCAGCAGCTACACAGGGGATGGCTACACCTTC.

This clonotype was observed at least ten times. The V call is TRBV20-1, the J call TRBJ1-1, with no clear D. Germline V gene data show CDR1 as DFQATT and CDR2 as SNEGSKA (reference sequence). The V end was cut by 2 bases, the J end by 0 bases, with 13 bases between. This CDR3 has 15 amino acids. As DNA, the CDR3 is TGCAGTGCTAGATACTATGGACGGATGAACACTGAAGCTTTCTTT. It specifies CSARYYGRMNTEAFF.

This clonotype occurred many times. The chain is built from TRBV25-1 and TRBJ1-1, with D maybe TRBD1 (5 bases). The CDR3 extends over 14 amino acids. The germline V gene encodes CDR1 MGHDK and CDR2 SYGVNS. Between the trimmed V and J ends, which lost 5 bases and 2 bases, there was a span of 12 bases. In DNA form, the CDR3 reads TGTGCCAGCAGTACAGGAGCAGGTAACACTGAAGCTTTCTTT. The encoded protein is CASSTGAGNTEAFF.

The sample holds many counts of this clonotype. V and J are TRBV19 and TRBJ1-1; D perhaps matches TRBD1 (5 bases). The CDR3 consists of 21 residues. The ends were cut back, 3 bases at V and 0 bases at J, with 29 bases in the middle. Looked up from germline, CDR1 is LNHDA and CDR2 is SQIVND (reference sequence). Here the CDR3 DNA reads TGTGCCAGTAGTATGAAGGGCTTATCCGGGACGCTCAACTTCCTGAACACTGAAGCTTTCTTT. Its translation: CASSMKGLSGTLNFLNTEAFF.

This clonotype occurred a few times. The V call is TRBV7-9, the J call TRBJ1-6; D not certain. Germline assignment: CDR1 SEHNR and CDR2 FQNEAQ (reference sequence). The V and J ends lost 8 bases and 9 bases respectively, with 11 bases between them. The CDR3 runs to 12 residues. In nucleotides, the CDR3 is TGTGCCAGCCTCGCGGGCCCTTCACCCCTCCACTTT. Translation: CASLAGPSPLHF.

This clonotype occurred many times. This sequence joins TRBV2 and TRBJ2-4; TRBD1 matches 11 bases. Trimming cost V 5 bases and J 0 bases; bases outside gene matches: 6. The CDR3 loop spans 17 amino acids. Germline CDR1 reads SNHLY; CDR2 reads FYNNEI. The CDR3: CASSRDRGVLAKNIQYF. CDR3 nucleotides: TGTGCCAGCAGTCGGGACAGGGGGGTTCTAGCCAAAAACATTCAGTACTTC.

This clonotype is labeled as medium-sized. The chain recombines TRBV29-1 with TRBJ1-2; 7 positions agree with TRBD1. V dropped 7 bases and J dropped 8; count of bases not matched to a gene: 10. Germline V lookup: CDR1 SQVTM, CDR2 ANQGSEA. This CDR3 region has 12 residues. The CDR3 is CSGSTGSGGYTF. The CDR3 nucleotides are TGCAGCGGTTCGACAGGGAGCGGGGGCTACACCTTC.

Concerning this clonotype: One junction end disagrees with the germline gene, perhaps due to a read error. V is TRBV12-3 or TRBV12-4 and J is TRBJ1-2; D not certain. This CDR3 has 16 residues. The CDR3 sequence is CASSLLLSPARDGYTF. Here the CDR3 DNA reads TGTGCCAGTAGTTTATTGCTTAGTCCGGCACGGGATGGCTACACCTTC.

This clonotype came up many times. The gene calls are TRBV5-4 and TRBJ1-6; D gene uncertain. The CDR3 runs 13 residues. Trimming stripped 0 bases from V and 7 bases from J, with 5 bases between. The germline V gene encodes CDR1 SGHNT and CDR2 YYREEE (reference sequence). CDR3 sequence reads: CASSLDRNSPLHF. The CDR3 DNA reads TGTGCCAGCAGCTTGGATAGGAATTCACCCCTCCACTTT.

This clonotype turned up a few times. This may come from a read error, since a much larger clone is one base off. V usage is TRBV6-1 and J usage is TRBJ2-4; weak D call: TRBD1 (6 bases). CDR1 MNHNS and CDR2 SASEGT come from the germline V gene. The CDR3 sequence is 14 residues long. The CDR3 DNA sequence: TGTGCCAGCAGTGTAGGGACAATCGTAGACATTAAGTACTTC. It encodes CASSVGTIVDIKYF.

This clonotype has ten or more counts. Sequence at one end of the junction differs from germline and may be a read error. This chain joins TRBV20-1 and TRBJ2-5, with no clear D. This CDR3 has 10 residues. The germline V gene has CDR1 DFQATT and CDR2 SNEGSKA (reference sequence). CDR3 DNA: TGCAGTGTCGATAAAGAGGCCCAGTACTTC. Translated: CSVDKEAQYF.

The J gene is TRBJ1-1, the V gene TRBV5-4; D call uncertain. The V end was cut by 0 bases, the J end by 5 bases, with 8 bases between. Germline CDR1 is SGHNT and CDR2 is YYREEE (reference sequence). This CDR3 has 13 residues. CDR3 coding DNA: TGTGCCAGCAGCTTGGATGTTGGGACTGAAGCTTTCTTT. This gives the protein CASSLDVGTEAFF.

As for this clonotype: It may be a read error: a sequence one base away is much more abundant. The chain has TRBV4-1 and TRBJ2-7; D is uncertain. Germline CDR1 is MGHRA and CDR2 is YSYEKL. This CDR3 is 14 amino acids long. The CDR3 DNA follows: TGCGCCAGCAGCCGCAACCTGGTGTCCTACGATCAGTACTTC. Its protein product is CASSRNLVSYDQYF.

This clonotype was counted at least ten times. The CDR3 here is CSAKRLSNSPLHF. In DNA form, the CDR3 reads TGCAGTGCTAAACGTTTGAGTAATTCACCCCTCCACTTT. The chain links TRBV20-1 to TRBJ1-6; D not resolved. V lost 4 bases and J lost 6, with 10 bases in between. Germline-derived CDR1 and CDR2 are DFQATT and SNEGSKA (reference sequence). The CDR3 loop spans 13 amino acids.

This clonotype was seen many times. CDR3 sequence (DNA): TGTGCTAGTGGTGGGGGTTGGCAAGGTCAGCCCCAGCATTTT. As protein: CASGGGWQGQPQHF. This chain links TRBV12-5 with TRBJ1-5, with a possible D match to TRBD1 (5 bases). In germline, CDR1 is LGHNT, CDR2 FRNRAP. The ends were cut back, 5 bases at V and 6 bases at J, with 14 bases in the middle. The CDR3 runs 14 residues. Supplemented by reference TRBV12-5 and TRBJ1-5, the full variable domain reads DARVTQTPRHKVTEMGQEVTMRCQPILGHNTVFWYRQTMMQGLELLAYFRNRAPLDDSGMPKDRFSAEMPDATLATLKIQPSEPRDSAVYFCASGGGWQGQPQHFGDGTRLSIL.